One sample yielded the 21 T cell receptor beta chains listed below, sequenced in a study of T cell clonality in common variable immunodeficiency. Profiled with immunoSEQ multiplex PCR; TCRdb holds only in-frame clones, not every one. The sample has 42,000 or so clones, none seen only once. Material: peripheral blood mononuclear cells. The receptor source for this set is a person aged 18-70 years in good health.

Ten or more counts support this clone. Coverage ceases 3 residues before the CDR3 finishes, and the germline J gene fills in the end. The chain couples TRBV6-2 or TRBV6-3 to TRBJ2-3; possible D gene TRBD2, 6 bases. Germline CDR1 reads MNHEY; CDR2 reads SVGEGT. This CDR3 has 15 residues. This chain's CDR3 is CASTLSDEEGIPQYF. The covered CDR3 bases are TGTGCCAGCACCCTGAGTGACGAGGAGGGGATACCG.

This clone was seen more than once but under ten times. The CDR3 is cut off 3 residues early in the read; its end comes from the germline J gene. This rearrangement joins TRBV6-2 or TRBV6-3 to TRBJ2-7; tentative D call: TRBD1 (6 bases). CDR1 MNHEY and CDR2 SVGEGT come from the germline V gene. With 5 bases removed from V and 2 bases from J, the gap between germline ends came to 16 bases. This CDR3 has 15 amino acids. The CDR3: CASSTKYRVPYEQYF. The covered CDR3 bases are TGTGCCAGCAGTACTAAATACAGGGTTCCCTACGAG.

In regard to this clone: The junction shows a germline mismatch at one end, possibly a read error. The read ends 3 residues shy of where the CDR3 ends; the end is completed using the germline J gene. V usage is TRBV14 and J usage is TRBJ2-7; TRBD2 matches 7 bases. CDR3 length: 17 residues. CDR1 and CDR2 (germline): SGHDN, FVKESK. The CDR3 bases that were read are TGTTCCAGCACCTGGAGTGGGTCAAGACTAGCCCGCTACGAG. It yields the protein CSSTWSGSRLARYE. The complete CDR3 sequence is CSSTWSGSRLARYEQYF.

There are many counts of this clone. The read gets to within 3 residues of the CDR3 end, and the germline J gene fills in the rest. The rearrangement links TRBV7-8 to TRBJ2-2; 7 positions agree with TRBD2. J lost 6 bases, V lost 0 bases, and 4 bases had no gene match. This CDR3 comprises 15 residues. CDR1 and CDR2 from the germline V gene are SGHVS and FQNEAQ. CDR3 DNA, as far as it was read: TGTGCCAGCAGCTTAGCGCCGGGGGGAGCCGGGGAG. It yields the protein CASSLAPGGAGE. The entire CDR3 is CASSLAPGGAGELFF.

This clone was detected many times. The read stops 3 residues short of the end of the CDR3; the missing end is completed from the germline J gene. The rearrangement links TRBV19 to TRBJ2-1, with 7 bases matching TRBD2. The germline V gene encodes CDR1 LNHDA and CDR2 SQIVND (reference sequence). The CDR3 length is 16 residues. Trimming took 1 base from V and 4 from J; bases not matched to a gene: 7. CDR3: CASSIGLAYSYNEQFF. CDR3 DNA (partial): TGTGCCAGTAGTATAGGACTAGCCTACTCGTACAATGAG.

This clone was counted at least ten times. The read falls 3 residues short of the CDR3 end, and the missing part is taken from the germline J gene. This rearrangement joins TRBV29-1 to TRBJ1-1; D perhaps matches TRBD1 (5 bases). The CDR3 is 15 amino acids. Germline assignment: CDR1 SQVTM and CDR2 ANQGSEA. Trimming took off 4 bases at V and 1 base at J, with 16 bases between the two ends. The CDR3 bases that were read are TGCAGCGTTGTTTACTGGGGGGGTAGGAACACTGAA. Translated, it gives CSVVYWGGRNTE. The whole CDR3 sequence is CSVVYWGGRNTEAFF.

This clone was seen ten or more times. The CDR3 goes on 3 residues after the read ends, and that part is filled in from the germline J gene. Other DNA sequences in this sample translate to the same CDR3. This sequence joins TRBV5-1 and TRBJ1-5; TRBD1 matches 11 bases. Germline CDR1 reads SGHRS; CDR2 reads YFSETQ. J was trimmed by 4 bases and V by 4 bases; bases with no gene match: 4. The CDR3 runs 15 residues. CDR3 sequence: CASSPGTGGNQPQHF. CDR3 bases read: TGCGCCAGCAGCCCCGGGACAGGGGGAAATCAGCCC. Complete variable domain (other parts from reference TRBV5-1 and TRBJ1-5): KAGVTQTPRYLIKTRGQQVTLSCSPISGHRSVSWYQQTPGQGLQFLFEYFSETQRNKGNFPGRFSGRQFSNSRSEMNVSTLELGDSALYLCASSPGTGGNQPQHFGDGTRLSIL.

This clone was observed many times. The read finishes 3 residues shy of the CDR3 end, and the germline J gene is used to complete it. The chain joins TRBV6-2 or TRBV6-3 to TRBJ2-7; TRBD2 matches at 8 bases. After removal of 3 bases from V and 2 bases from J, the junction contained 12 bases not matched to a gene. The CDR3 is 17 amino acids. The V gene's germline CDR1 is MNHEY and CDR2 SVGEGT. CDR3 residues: CASSYYELSGTPYEQYF. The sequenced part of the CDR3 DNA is TGTGCCAGCAGTTATTATGAGCTTAGCGGGACTCCCTACGAG.

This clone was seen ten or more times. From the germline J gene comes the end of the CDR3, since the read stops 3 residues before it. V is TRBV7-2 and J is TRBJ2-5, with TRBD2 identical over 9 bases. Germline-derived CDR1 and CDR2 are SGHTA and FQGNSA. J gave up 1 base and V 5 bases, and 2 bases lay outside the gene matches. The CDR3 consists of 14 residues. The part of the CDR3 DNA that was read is TGTGCCAGCAGCAGAGCGGGAGGCCAAGAGACC. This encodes CASSRAGGQET. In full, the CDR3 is CASSRAGGQETQYF.

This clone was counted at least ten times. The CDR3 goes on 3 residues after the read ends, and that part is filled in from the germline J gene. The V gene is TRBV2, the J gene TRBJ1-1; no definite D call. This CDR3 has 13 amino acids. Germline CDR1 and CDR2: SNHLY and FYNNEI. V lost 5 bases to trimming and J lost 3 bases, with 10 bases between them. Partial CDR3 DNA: TGTGCCAGCAGTCCAGTGAGGGACACTGAA. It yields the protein CASSPVRDTE. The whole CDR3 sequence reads CASSPVRDTEAFF.

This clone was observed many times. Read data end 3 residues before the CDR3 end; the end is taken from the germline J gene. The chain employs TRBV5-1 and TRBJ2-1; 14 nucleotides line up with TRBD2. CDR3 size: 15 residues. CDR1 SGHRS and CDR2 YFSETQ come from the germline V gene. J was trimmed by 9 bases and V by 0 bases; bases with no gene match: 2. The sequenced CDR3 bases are TGCGCCAGCAGCTTGGAGGGACTAGCGGGAGCTGAG. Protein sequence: CASSLEGLAGAE. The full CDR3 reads CASSLEGLAGAEQFF. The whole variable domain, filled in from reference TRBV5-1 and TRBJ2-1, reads KAGVTQTPRYLIKTRGQQVTLSCSPISGHRSVSWYQQTPGQGLQFLFEYFSETQRNKGNFPGRFSGRQFSNSRSEMNVSTLELGDSALYLCASSLEGLAGAEQFFGPGTRLTVL.

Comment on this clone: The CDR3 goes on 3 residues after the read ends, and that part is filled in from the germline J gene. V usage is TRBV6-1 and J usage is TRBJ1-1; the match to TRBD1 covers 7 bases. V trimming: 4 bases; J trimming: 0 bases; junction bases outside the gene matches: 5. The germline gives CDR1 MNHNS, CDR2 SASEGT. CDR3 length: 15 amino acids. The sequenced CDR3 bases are TGTGCCAGCAGTGCCACGGACAGGTTGAACACTGAA. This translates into CASSATDRLNTE. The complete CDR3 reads CASSATDRLNTEAFF.

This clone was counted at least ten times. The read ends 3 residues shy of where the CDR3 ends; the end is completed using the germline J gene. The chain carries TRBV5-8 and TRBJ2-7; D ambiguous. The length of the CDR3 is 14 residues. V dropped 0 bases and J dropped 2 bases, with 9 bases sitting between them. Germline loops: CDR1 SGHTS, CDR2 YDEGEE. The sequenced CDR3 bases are TGTGCCAGCAGCTTGGAGATGCAGACCTACGAG. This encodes CASSLEMQTYE. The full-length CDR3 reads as CASSLEMQTYEQYF. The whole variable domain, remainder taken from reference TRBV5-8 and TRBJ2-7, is EAGVTQSPTHLIKTRGQQATLRCSPISGHTSVYWYQQALGLGLQFLLWYDEGEERNRGNFPPRFSGRQFPNYSSELNVNALELEDSALYLCASSLEMQTYEQYFGPGTRLTVT.

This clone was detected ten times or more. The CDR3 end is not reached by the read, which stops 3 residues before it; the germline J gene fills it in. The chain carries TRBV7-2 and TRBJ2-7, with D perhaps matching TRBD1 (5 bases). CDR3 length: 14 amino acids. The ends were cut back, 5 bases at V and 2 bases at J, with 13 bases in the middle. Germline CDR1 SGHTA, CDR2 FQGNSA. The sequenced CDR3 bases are TGTGCCAGCAGCCAGGGATTCCTGACCTACGAG. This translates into CASSQGFLTYE. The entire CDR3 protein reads CASSQGFLTYEQYF.

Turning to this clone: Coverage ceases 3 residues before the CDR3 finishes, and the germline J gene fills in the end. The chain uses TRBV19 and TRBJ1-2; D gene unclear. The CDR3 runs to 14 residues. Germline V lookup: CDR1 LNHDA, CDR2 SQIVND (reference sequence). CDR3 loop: CASSISLPSYDYTF. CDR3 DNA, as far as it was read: TGTGCCAGTAGTATCTCTCTTCCCTCCTACGAC.

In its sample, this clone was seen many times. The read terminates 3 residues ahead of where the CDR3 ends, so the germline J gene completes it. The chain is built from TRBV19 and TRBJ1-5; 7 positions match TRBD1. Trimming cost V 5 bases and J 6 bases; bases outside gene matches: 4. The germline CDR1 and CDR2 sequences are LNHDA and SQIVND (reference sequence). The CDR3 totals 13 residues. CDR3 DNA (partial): TGTGCCAGTAGTCAGGGGGTACTTCAGCCC. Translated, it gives CASSQGVLQP. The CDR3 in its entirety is CASSQGVLQPQHF.

CDR3 DNA (partial): TGTGCCAGCAGCTTGCGGGGAAACGAC. This codes for CASSLRGND. In full, the CDR3 reads CASSLRGNDYTF. The chain carries TRBV5-6 and TRBJ1-2; no firm D call. The CDR3 end lies 3 residues beyond the end of the read and is filled in from the germline J gene. The CDR3 is made up of 12 amino acids. The V gene's germline CDR1 is SGHDT and CDR2 YYEEEE.

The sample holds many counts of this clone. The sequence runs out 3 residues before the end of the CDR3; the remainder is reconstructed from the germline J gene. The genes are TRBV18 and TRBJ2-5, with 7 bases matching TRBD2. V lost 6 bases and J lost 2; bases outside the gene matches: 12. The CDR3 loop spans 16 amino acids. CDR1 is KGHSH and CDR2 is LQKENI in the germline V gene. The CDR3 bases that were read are TGTGCCAGCTCTCTATCGGCTAGCGGAACTCAAGAGACC. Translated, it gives CASSLSASGTQET. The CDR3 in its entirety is CASSLSASGTQETQYF.

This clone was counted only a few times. CDR3 residues: CASSDPWQGAYNEQFF. Incomplete CDR3 DNA: TGTGCCAGCAGTGACCCCTGGCAGGGGGCCTACAATGAG. The V gene is TRBV2, the J gene TRBJ2-1; 7 bases map to TRBD1. Sequencing ends 3 residues short of the CDR3 end; the germline J gene provides the rest. This CDR3 has 16 residues. V was pared by 3 bases and J by 2 bases, with 7 bases of the junction left unmatched. The V gene's germline CDR1 is SNHLY and CDR2 FYNNEI.

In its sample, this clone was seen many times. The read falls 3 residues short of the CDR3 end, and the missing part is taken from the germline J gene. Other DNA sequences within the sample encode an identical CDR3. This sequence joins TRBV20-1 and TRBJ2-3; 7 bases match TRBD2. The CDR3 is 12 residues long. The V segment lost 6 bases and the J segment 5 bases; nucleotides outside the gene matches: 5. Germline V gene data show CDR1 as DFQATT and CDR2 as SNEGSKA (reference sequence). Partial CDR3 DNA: TGCAGTGCCAGATTAGCGGGAGATACG. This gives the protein CSARLAGDT. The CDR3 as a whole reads CSARLAGDTQYF.

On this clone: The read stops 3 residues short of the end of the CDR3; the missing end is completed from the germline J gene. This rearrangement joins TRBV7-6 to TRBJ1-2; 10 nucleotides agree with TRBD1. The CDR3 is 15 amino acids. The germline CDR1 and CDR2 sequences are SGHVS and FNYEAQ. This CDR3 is CASSASGTGTGDYTF. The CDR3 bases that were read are TGTGCCAGCAGCGCCTCCGGGACAGGGACAGGGGAC.